The T cell receptor (beta chain) under discussion was sequenced for a study of molecular identifiers for immune sequencing clone quantification. Study summary: Replicate RNA came from about 20,000 or 100,000 naive CD8 cells and was split five ways, and four parts were sequenced.

Germline loops: CDR1 SGHAT, CDR2 FQNNGV. V lost 4 bases, J lost 2 bases, and 4 bases stayed unmatched. The CDR3 spans 15 residues. TCRdb used MiXCR to reprocess the PCR reads, holding one entry per CDR3 protein. The sample shows about 640,000 distinct CDR3 sequences, 15% to 20% of them seen only once. Sequenced sample: naive CD8+ T cells from blood, with Jurkat cell RNA spiked in. Specified subset: FACS-sorted CD8+CD4-CCR7+CD45RA+ naive T cells. The sequence derives from a human donor in good health. Some libraries in this study had Jurkat cell RNA spiked in. The chain couples TRBV11-2 to TRBJ2-1, with 8 bases that match TRBD2. The DNA of the CDR3 is TGTGCCAGCAGCTGCAGCGGGGGCACCTACAATGAGCAGTTCTTC. This encodes CASSCSGGTYNEQFF.